These 14 T cell receptor beta chains share one sample of origin, sequenced in a study of blood T cell repertoires in COVID-19. Method: immunoSEQ multiplex PCR; TCRdb's copy keeps in-frame clones and lacks some. Among more than 300,000 clones listed, around 92% were seen once. The specimen was peripheral blood. The source of these receptors is a man between 18 and 29 years old who had recovered from COVID-19.

The rearrangement links TRBV9 to TRBJ2-1; 8 bases agree with TRBD2. CDR1 and CDR2 from the germline V gene are SGDLS and YYNGEE. CDR3 size: 15 residues. The J segment lost 9 bases and the V segment lost 0 bases, leaving 8 bases of the junction unmatched. The DNA for the CDR3 is TGTGCCAGCAGCGTAGGCACGGGACTAGGGGTTGAGCAGTTCTTC. It codes for CASSVGTGLGVEQFF.

CDR3 loop: CASSPRTQETQYF. For the CDR3, the DNA is TGTGCCAGCAGTCCACGGACACAAGAGACCCAGTACTTC. The J gene is TRBJ2-5, the V gene TRBV27; D is possibly TRBD1 (5 bases). Trimming left V 5 bases short and J 2 bases short, with 9 bases between. The CDR3 loop spans 13 amino acids. Germline V gene sequence: CDR1 MNHEY, CDR2 SMNVEV (reference sequence).

The J gene is TRBJ1-2, the V gene TRBV4-1; no firm D call. The CDR3 loop spans 15 amino acids. Looked up from germline, CDR1 is MGHRA and CDR2 is YSYEKL. Trimming took 4 bases from V and 0 from J, leaving 12 bases between them. In DNA, the CDR3 is TGCGCCAGCAGCCGCGTGTCCCTGACTAACTATGGCTACACCTTC. Encoded protein: CASSRVSLTNYGYTF.

This chain joins TRBV7-9 and TRBJ2-4, with 8 bases matching TRBD1. CDR1 SEHNR and CDR2 FQNEAQ come from the germline V gene (reference sequence). The V and J ends lost 5 bases and 1 base, in that order; junction bases with no gene match: 13. The CDR3 is 18 amino acids. The chain's CDR3 is CASSPQPGTGSAKNIQYF. Here the CDR3 DNA reads TGTGCCAGCAGCCCCCAACCTGGGACAGGCTCGGCCAAAAACATTCAGTACTTC.

The table lists this clone with a count of one. This sequence joins TRBV6-5 and TRBJ2-7; tentatively, D is TRBD1 (6 bases). V was pared by 6 bases and J by 3 bases, with 9 bases between. Germline values: CDR1 MNHEY, CDR2 SVGAGI. This CDR3 spans 12 amino acids. The CDR3 reads CASSRQDYEQYF. In DNA, the CDR3 is TGTGCCAGCAGCCGACAGGACTACGAGCAGTACTTC.

This sequence joins TRBV7-6 and TRBJ2-7; TRBD1 is a possible D gene (6 bases). Germline-derived CDR1 and CDR2 are SGHVS and FNYEAQ. Trimming took off 3 bases at V and 7 bases at J, with 19 bases between the two ends. The CDR3 sequence is 15 residues long. CDR3 DNA sequence: TGTGCCAGCAGCTTCGGGACACTCGACTCTGGGGAGCAGTACTTC. Protein product: CASSFGTLDSGEQYF.

J is TRBJ2-7 and V is TRBV29-1; D remains unclear. The CDR3 spans 15 residues. Looked up from germline, CDR1 is SQVTM and CDR2 is ANQGSEA. V was shortened by 2 bases and J by 0 bases, with 14 bases between the two germline ends. CDR3 loop: CSVESSSLSSYEQYF. CDR3 DNA: TGCAGCGTTGAATCCTCGAGTCTTAGCTCCTACGAGCAGTACTTC.

The genes are TRBV2 and TRBJ1-6; TRBD1 matches at 9 bases. The CDR3 covers 12 residues. In germline, CDR1 is SNHLY, CDR2 FYNNEI. The J segment lost 10 bases and the V segment lost 8 bases, leaving 3 bases of the junction unmatched. This chain's CDR3 is CASGQGSSPLHF. The CDR3 bases are TGTGCCAGCGGACAGGGGAGCTCACCCCTCCACTTT. Complete variable domain (other parts from reference TRBV2 and TRBJ1-6): EPEVTQTPSHQVTQMGQEVILRCVPISNHLYFYWYRQILGQKVEFLVSFYNNEISEKSEIFDDQFSVERPDGSNFTLKIRSTKLEDSAMYFCASGQGSSPLHFGNGTRLTVT.

The rearrangement uses TRBV10-2 and TRBJ2-2, with 8 bases matching TRBD2. CDR3 length equals 15 residues. Germline loops: CDR1 WSHSY, CDR2 SAAADI. The V segment lost 4 bases and the J segment 4 bases; nucleotides outside the gene matches: 5. CDR3 sequence reads: CASSVSLAGTGELFF. CDR3 in DNA: TGCGCCAGCAGTGTTTCGCTAGCGGGCACCGGGGAGCTGTTTTTT.

A few counts support this clone. V gene TRBV5-1 combines with J gene TRBJ1-5; perhaps TRBD1 as D (5 bases). The V and J ends lost 0 bases and 6 bases respectively, with 7 bases between them. Germline values: CDR1 SGHRS, CDR2 YFSETQ. The CDR3 contains 13 residues. This CDR3 reads CASSLEGVQPQHF. CDR3 nucleotides: TGCGCCAGCAGCTTGGAAGGGGTTCAGCCCCAGCATTTT.

This clone appeared a single time. The V call is TRBV30, the J call TRBJ2-2; 9 nucleotides align to TRBD2. Germline CDR1 is GTSNPN and CDR2 is SVGIG (reference sequence). CDR3 size: 17 residues. With V trimmed by 1 base and J by 4 bases, 10 bases remained unmatched. This chain's CDR3 is CAWSAVSGSFATGELFF. The CDR3 nucleotides are TGTGCCTGGAGTGCAGTTAGCGGGAGTTTTGCCACCGGGGAGCTGTTTTTT.

The chain combines TRBV10-3 with TRBJ2-3; 14 bases agree with TRBD2. Germline CDR1 reads ENHRY; CDR2 reads SYGVKD. Germline trimming cut 3 bases from V and 5 bases from J; bases unmatched to any gene: 7. This CDR3 is 17 amino acids long. Here the CDR3 reads CAISDRTSGGKRDTQYF. The CDR3 nucleotides read TGTGCCATCAGTGACCGGACTAGCGGGGGGAAAAGAGATACGCAGTATTTT.

The gene calls are TRBV18 and TRBJ2-7; a weak D match, TRBD1 (6 bases). Trimming removed 6 bases at V and 2 bases at J, with 11 bases between. The CDR3 loop spans 13 amino acids. The V gene's germline CDR1 is KGHSH and CDR2 LQKENI. The CDR3 nucleotides read TGTGCCAGCTCCCGGGACATCACCTACGAGCAGTACTTC. It encodes CASSRDITYEQYF.

This clone came up once. This chain joins TRBV13 and TRBJ2-5; weak D call: TRBD2 (5 bases). The CDR3 extends over 15 amino acids. From germline, CDR1 is PRHDT and CDR2 FYEKMQ (reference sequence). The V and J ends lost 2 bases and 5 bases respectively, with 15 bases between them. In DNA form, the CDR3 reads TGTGCCAGCAGCTTAAACCCTGTCGGAGGCGAGACCCAGTACTTC. Translated: CASSLNPVGGETQYF. The full variable domain, its missing parts supplied by reference TRBV13 and TRBJ2-5, is AAGVIQSPRHLIKEKRETATLKCYPIPRHDTVYWYQQGPGQDPQFLISFYEKMQSDKGSIPDRFSAQQFSDYHSELNMSSLELGDSALYFCASSLNPVGGETQYFGPGTRLLVL.